The 32 T cell receptor beta chains in this list originate from one sample, sequenced in a study of glioma-infiltrating T cells. Using RNA template, CDR3s of TCR alpha and beta were amplified with iRepertoire arm-PCR. In TCRdb, the multiplex PCR reads were re-called with MiXCR into one record per CDR3 protein. The table has fewer than 250,000 distinct CDR3 sequences, more than 25% seen once. The sample was glioma tissue, nonneoplastic brain tissue, or PBMCs (not recorded which). The origin of the receptors is a human donor with low-grade glioma or glioblastoma, undergoing nonglioma brain surgery, or in good health (not recorded which).

This clonotype was seen many times. This chain joins TRBV5-4 and TRBJ2-3, with 8 bases matching TRBD1. The V and J ends lost 6 bases and 0 bases, in that order; junction bases with no gene match: 9. The germline V gene has CDR1 SGHNT and CDR2 YYREEE (reference sequence). CDR3 length: 16 amino acids. The DNA for the CDR3 is TGTGCCAGCAACACATTTGCAGGGGGCAGCACAGATACGCAGTATTTT. Protein product: CASNTFAGGSTDTQYF.

The rearrangement joins TRBV12-3 or TRBV12-4 to TRBJ2-5; D is unresolved. With 3 bases removed from V and 2 bases from J, the gap between germline ends came to 10 bases. CDR3 size: 14 residues. The DNA of the CDR3 is TGTGCCAGCAGTTTCCTGGCTAGACAAGAGACCCAGTACTTC. Translating it yields CASSFLARQETQYF.

Many counts were recorded for this clonotype. The rearrangement joins TRBV28 to TRBJ1-2; D ambiguous. The length of the CDR3 is 13 residues. With 3 bases removed from V and 8 bases from J, the gap between germline ends came to 13 bases. The germline CDR1 and CDR2 sequences are MDHEN and SYDVKM. CDR3 sequence (DNA): TGTGCCAGCAGTTTCAGTGGCGTCGGGGGCTACACCTTC. Translation: CASSFSGVGGYTF.

This clonotype has at least ten counts. The rearrangement joins TRBV6-2 or TRBV6-3 to TRBJ2-3; D is unresolved. V lost 8 bases, J lost 1 base, and 16 bases lay in between. The CDR3 loop spans 15 amino acids. The V gene's germline CDR1 is MNHEY and CDR2 SVGEGT. CDR3 bases: TGTGCCAGCCTCCAGATGATAGCTGGCACAGATACGCAGTATTTT. Protein product: CASLQMIAGTDTQYF.

In this sample, this clonotype turned up many times. The rearrangement uses TRBV5-6 and TRBJ1-1; the D is unclear. In germline, CDR1 is SGHDT, CDR2 YYEEEE. The CDR3 runs to 12 residues. V lost 5 bases, J lost 5 bases, and 10 bases lay in between. Written as DNA, the CDR3 is TGTGCCAGCAGAGGCATTGGTACTGAAGCTTTCTTT. Translated: CASRGIGTEAFF.

This rearrangement joins TRBV6-2 or TRBV6-3 to TRBJ1-2; 8 bases align to TRBD1. Unmatched junction bases numbered 19, after V lost 7 bases and J lost 9 bases. The CDR3 runs 16 residues. CDR1 and CDR2 from the germline V gene are MNHEY and SVGEGT. CDR3 bases: TGTGCCAGCATTCCCGCACCATCAACAGGGGGGTATTGCTACACCTTC. Its protein is CASIPAPSTGGYCYTF.

This chain links TRBV29-1 with TRBJ1-2; 7 bases line up with TRBD1. Germline V gives CDR1 SQVTM, CDR2 ANQGSEA. Trimming cost V 6 bases and J 7 bases; bases outside gene matches: 8. This CDR3 is 12 amino acids long. CDR3 in amino acids: CSVSTGLVGYTF. CDR3 DNA sequence: TGCAGCGTCTCGACAGGGTTGGTTGGCTACACCTTC.

With regard to this clonotype: This may come from a read error, since a much larger clone is one base off. The gene calls are TRBV3-1 and TRBJ1-1; D gene ambiguous. Per germline, CDR1 LGHDT and CDR2 YNNKEL (reference sequence). The CDR3 loop spans 13 amino acids. V dropped 1 base and J dropped 7 bases, with 10 bases sitting between them. CDR3 in DNA: TGTGCCAGCAGCCAAGGGCGAGTCTATGAAGCTTTCTTT. Amino acids: CASSQGRVYEAFF.

Details on this clonotype: A much larger clone differs by one base, so this may be a read error. This sequence joins TRBV6-8 and TRBJ2-7; possibly TRBD1 for D (5 bases). The germline V gene encodes CDR1 MNHGY and CDR2 SAAAGT. The CDR3 has 13 residues. CDR3 in DNA: TGTGCCAGCCGGACACTTAGCTCCTACGAGCGGTACTTC. Residues: CASRTLSSYERYF.

This clonotype was detected many times. The chain links TRBV19 to TRBJ1-1; D gene unclear. This CDR3 has 13 residues. Trimming took 3 bases from V and 0 from J, leaving 5 bases between them. From germline, CDR1 is LNHDA and CDR2 SQIVND (reference sequence). The CDR3, as DNA: TGTGCCAGTAGTATCACACTGAACACTGAAGCTTTCTTT. Translating it yields CASSITLNTEAFF.

This clonotype was seen many times. This rearrangement joins TRBV15 to TRBJ1-2; TRBD1 matches at 9 bases. This CDR3 is 15 amino acids long. With 0 bases clipped from V and 4 bases from J, the junction kept 3 bases outside the gene matches. Germline CDR1 reads LNHNV; CDR2 reads YYDKDF (reference sequence). The CDR3 region has the DNA TGTGCCACCAGCAGAGAGACAGGGGGGGCCTATGGCTACACCTTC. This codes for CATSRETGGAYGYTF.

The chain uses TRBV12-3 or TRBV12-4 and TRBJ2-7; 9 nucleotides align to TRBD1. V shed 6 bases, J shed 5 bases, and the junction held 8 bases outside the gene matches. The CDR3 runs 14 residues. CDR3 protein: CASSLRDREDEQYF. CDR3 DNA: TGTGCCAGCAGCCTCCGGGACAGGGAGGACGAGCAGTACTTC.

In this sample, this clonotype turned up many times. V is TRBV25-1 and J is TRBJ2-7; 7 bases fit TRBD2. The V gene's germline CDR1 is MGHDK and CDR2 SYGVNS. The V and J ends lost 0 bases and 6 bases, in that order; junction bases with no gene match: 8. This CDR3 contains 15 residues. In DNA, the CDR3 is TGTGCCAGCAGTGAATACGGGGGAGGGCCCCGCGAGCAGTACTTC. The encoded protein is CASSEYGGGPREQYF.

The rearrangement joins TRBV6-1 to TRBJ2-1, with 7 bases aligning to TRBD1. This CDR3 comprises 13 residues. Germline V CDR1 and CDR2: MNHNS, SASEGT. After removal of 7 bases from V and 9 bases from J, the junction contained 9 bases not matched to a gene. The CDR3 loop is CASIRGSGGEQFF. CDR3 nucleotide sequence: TGTGCCAGCATCAGGGGGTCTGGGGGTGAGCAGTTCTTC.

This rearrangement joins TRBV4-3 to TRBJ2-3; the D is unclear. With 0 bases removed from V and 3 bases from J, the gap between germline ends came to 7 bases. Germline loops: CDR1 LGHNA, CDR2 YSLEER. CDR3 size: 14 residues. In DNA, the CDR3 is TGCGCCAGCAGCCAAGATGCTACTACAGATACGCAGTATTTT. Amino acids: CASSQDATTDTQYF.

The table lists this clonotype with many counts. The chain carries TRBV20-1 and TRBJ2-7, with 10 bases identical to TRBD1. The V and J ends lost 4 bases and 2 bases, in that order; junction bases with no gene match: 5. This CDR3 is built from 14 residues. Germline V gene data show CDR1 as DFQATT and CDR2 as SNEGSKA (reference sequence). The CDR3 loop reads CSAIGTGAPYEQYF. The CDR3 DNA reads TGCAGTGCTATTGGGACAGGGGCTCCCTACGAGCAGTACTTC.

A note on this clonotype: A much bigger clone sits one base away, suggesting this may be a read error. V usage is TRBV11-2 and J usage is TRBJ2-7; no firm D call. This CDR3 has 13 residues. CDR1 is SGHAT, CDR2 FQNNGV, per germline. V gave up 9 bases and J gave up 7 bases, with 19 bases separating them. This CDR3 reads CARSFTHFGEQYF. CDR3 sequence (DNA): TGTGCCAGAAGTTTCACTCATTTCGGGGAGCAGTACTTC. The variable domain in full, with the rest retrieved from reference TRBV11-2 and TRBJ2-7, is EAGVAQSPRYKIIEKRQSVAFWCNPISGHATLYWYQQILGQGPKLLIQFQNNGVVDDSQLPKDRFSAERLKGVDSTLKIQPAKLEDSAVYLCARSFTHFGEQYFGPGTRLTVT.

This clonotype has a count of ten or more. The chain links TRBV20-1 to TRBJ2-7; 10 bases agree with TRBD1. This CDR3 has 14 residues. Germline-derived CDR1 and CDR2 are DFQATT and SNEGSKA (reference sequence). J was trimmed by 2 bases and V by 2 bases; bases with no gene match: 3. CDR3 nucleotide sequence: TGCAGTGCTAGATCGGGGACAGGGGCCTACGAGCAGTACTTC. It is translated as CSARSGTGAYEQYF.

This clonotype was found many times. V usage is TRBV28 and J usage is TRBJ2-7; D gene ambiguous. CDR3 length: 11 amino acids. Germline CDR1 is MDHEN and CDR2 is SYDVKM. V was cut by 3 bases and J by 5 bases, with 5 bases left in between. The CDR3 here is CASSFNHEQYF. Here the CDR3 DNA reads TGTGCCAGCAGTTTCAACCACGAGCAGTACTTC.

This clonotype has more than one count but fewer than ten. This rearrangement joins TRBV5-1 to TRBJ2-7, with TRBD2 matching 7 bases. V lost 0 bases and J lost 6; bases outside the gene matches: 6. This CDR3 is built from 14 residues. The germline CDR1 and CDR2 sequences are SGHRS and YFSETQ. The CDR3 sequence is CASSLDGTKGEQYF. CDR3 bases: TGCGCCAGCAGCTTGGACGGGACTAAGGGCGAGCAGTACTTC.

This clonotype was observed a handful of times. The chain recombines TRBV12-3 or TRBV12-4 with TRBJ1-6, with unresolved D. The V end lost 4 bases, the J end lost 9 bases, and 19 bases lay between the germline ends. The CDR3 covers 16 residues. The CDR3 region has the DNA TGTGCCAGCAGTTCGCGCTCCACGGGAATAGGTTCACCCCTCCACTTT. It translates to CASSSRSTGIGSPLHF.

This clonotype was counted many times. The V call is TRBV29-1, the J call TRBJ2-1; no clear D. The germline V gene has CDR1 SQVTM and CDR2 ANQGSEA. The CDR3 loop spans 11 amino acids. Between the trimmed V and J ends, which lost 5 bases and 3 bases, there was a span of 5 bases. In DNA form, the CDR3 reads TGCAGCGTTATCAACTACAATGAGCAGTTCTTC. It codes for CSVINYNEQFF.

The rearrangement joins TRBV6-1 to TRBJ2-6; the match to TRBD1 covers 8 bases. The germline V gene encodes CDR1 MNHNS and CDR2 SASEGT. CDR3 length: 19 amino acids. Trimming took 5 bases from V and 5 from J; bases not matched to a gene: 17. The DNA of the CDR3 is TGTGCCAGCAGTCTATCGAGGACAGGGATTAAGTCTTGGGCCAACGTCCTGACTTTC. Its translation is CASSLSRTGIKSWANVLTF.

The sample holds many counts of this clonotype. The chain joins TRBV28 to TRBJ2-2, with 8 positions matching TRBD1. The V gene's germline CDR1 is MDHEN and CDR2 SYDVKM. The CDR3 has 15 amino acids. J was trimmed by 4 bases and V by 7 bases; bases with no gene match: 8. The CDR3 region is CASKRGQAITGELFF. The CDR3 nucleotides read TGTGCCAGCAAGAGGGGACAGGCGATCACCGGGGAGCTGTTTTTT.

This clonotype appeared a few times. This chain joins TRBV7-2 and TRBJ2-3, with D perhaps matching TRBD2 (6 bases). The CDR3 is 16 residues long. V dropped 1 base and J dropped 3 bases, with 14 bases sitting between them. From germline, CDR1 is SGHTA and CDR2 FQGNSA. CDR3 sequence (DNA): TGTGCCAGCAGCTTAGGTGGACTGGGGGGAACAGATACGCAGTATTTT. Its translation is CASSLGGLGGTDTQYF.

This clonotype was found many times. The chain combines TRBV6-2 or TRBV6-3 with TRBJ1-5, with D unresolved. There are 15 residues in the CDR3. Per germline, CDR1 MNHEY and CDR2 SVGEGT. The V gene lost 3 bases and the J gene lost 0 bases, with 9 bases spanning the gap. CDR3 sequence reads: CASSYARYSNQPQHF. Written as DNA, the CDR3 is TGTGCCAGCAGTTATGCAAGGTATAGCAATCAGCCCCAGCATTTT.

Concerning this clonotype: A much larger clone sits a single nucleotide away, making a read error possible. The chain is built from TRBV4-1 and TRBJ2-7; D is tentatively TRBD1 or TRBD2 (5 bases each). Germline V lookup: CDR1 MGHRA, CDR2 YSYEKL. Trimming removed 1 base from V and 5 bases from J, with 12 bases in between. The CDR3 has 14 amino acids. The CDR3 DNA reads as TGCGCCAGCAGCCAAGGTAGTGGGACCCACGAGCAGTACTTC. Its protein is CASSQGSGTHEQYF.

V gene TRBV10-3 combines with J gene TRBJ1-1; TRBD1 aligns across 10 bases. CDR1 is ENHRY and CDR2 is SYGVKD in the germline V gene. This CDR3 contains 17 residues. V shed 2 bases and J 4 bases; nucleotides not matched to a gene: 10. The CDR3 reads CAISEITLGQGGTEAFF. The CDR3 DNA sequence: TGTGCCATCAGTGAGATCACCCTCGGACAGGGGGGCACTGAAGCTTTCTTT.

The gene calls are TRBV7-2 and TRBJ2-1, with D tentatively TRBD2 (5 bases). CDR1 is SGHTA and CDR2 is FQGNSA in the germline V gene. The CDR3 covers 12 residues. Between the trimmed V and J ends, which lost 5 bases and 13 bases, there was a span of 15 bases. The CDR3 DNA reads as TGTGCCAGCAGCACCCCTATGGAGGCCCAGTTCTTC. This codes for CASSTPMEAQFF. Drawing the rest from reference TRBV7-2 and TRBJ2-1, the complete variable domain is GAGVSQSPSNKVTEKGKDVELRCDPISGHTALYWYRQSLGQGLEFLIYFQGNSAPDKSGLPSDRFSAERTGGSVSTLTIQRTQQEDSAVYLCASSTPMEAQFFGPGTRLTVL.

This clonotype was seen repeatedly, ten times or more. The J gene is TRBJ2-3, the V gene TRBV6-6, with TRBD1 matching 7 bases. Trimming cost V 1 base and J 1 base; bases outside gene matches: 5. CDR1 is MNHNY and CDR2 is SVGAGI in the germline V gene (reference sequence). The CDR3 is 16 amino acids. The CDR3 protein is CASSYLGTDRTDTQYF. CDR3 in DNA: TGTGCCAGCAGTTACTTAGGGACAGATCGCACAGATACGCAGTATTTT.

Concerning this clonotype: This sequence may be a read error, since a much larger clone differs from it by one base. The chain recombines TRBV27 with TRBJ2-1, with 7 bases matching TRBD1. Germline lookup yields CDR1 MNHEY and CDR2 SMNVEV (reference sequence). V trimming: 6 bases; J trimming: 5 bases; junction bases outside the gene matches: 4. The CDR3 has 13 amino acids. CDR3 coding DNA: TGTGCCAGCAGACCGGGACAGAACAATGAGCAGTTCTTC. Its translation is CASRPGQNNEQFF.

This clonotype has a single count. A much larger clone differs by one base, so this may be a read error. The chain is built from TRBV7-2 and TRBJ1-1; weak D call: TRBD1 (5 bases). The CDR3 loop spans 15 amino acids. Germline lookup yields CDR1 SGHTA and CDR2 FQGNSA. CDR3 in DNA: TGCGCCAGCAGCCAATCATGGGTGGGGGACGCTGGAGCTTTCTTT. Translation: CASSQSWVGDAGAFF.